The entry that follows covers one T cell receptor (beta chain) sequence. This receptor's antigen is unknown. It has no much larger one-base neighbor in the sample; base qualities were not kept. The trial excluded patients who had a history of autoimmune disease or who were on systemic immunosuppression. Peripheral blood for TCR sequencing was collected from all dose cohorts at baseline, on cycle 4 day 1, and on cycle 7 day 1. The samples were taken from a phase I, first-in-human, multicenter, open-label dose-escalation trial of ivuxolimab. The trial enrolled adults with locally advanced or metastatic head and neck squamous cell, hepatocellular, melanoma or renal cell carcinoma. CD4+ and CD8+ T cells were sorted separately from peripheral blood before TCR sequencing. This entry belongs to a study of OX40 agonist ivuxolimab in advanced cancers. In the study overall: Ivuxolimab, which targeted the costimulatory receptor OX40 (CD134), was an agonistic, fully human IgG2 monoclonal antibody. Intravenous ivuxolimab was administered to patients every 2 weeks at six dose levels: 0.01, 0.1, 0.3, 1.5, 3 and 10 mg/kg. Of the approximately 50 patients in dose escalation, some 20 had hepatocellular carcinoma, about 15 had melanoma, 9 had renal cell carcinoma and 9 had head and neck cancer. The dose-escalation cohort was around 84% male with a mean age of about 65 years, ranging from about 20 to 80. Prior anti-PD-1, anti-PD-L1 or anti-CTLA-4 therapy was permitted, and checkpoint inhibitors had been received by roughly 42% of dose-escalation patients. Partial responses occurred in three dose-escalation patients: two with cutaneous melanoma and one with hepatocellular carcinoma. Peripheral TCRbeta sequencing aimed to test whether ivuxolimab altered TCR sequence diversity and caused clonal T-cell expansion. The paper describes the monotherapy dose-escalation part (N of about 55 patients) of the phase I trial of ivuxolimab.

For sequencing of the TCRbeta CDR3 region, genomic DNA was extracted from the sorted cells. The immunoSEQ Assay was used to sequence the TCRbeta CDR3 regions. The clones in this table, taken by TCRdb from immuneACCESS, are in-frame only. Not every clone is retained; where verified, under half of the shortfall comes from an unresolved V gene, and the cause of the rest is unknown. Counted in this sample were roughly 20,000 clones; about four fifths of them appeared once. 31% of the sample comes from the top ten. Results and caveats for the whole study, not just this receptor: On average, CD8+ T cells showed more expanded clones than CD4+ T cells after ivuxolimab. At doses of 0.1 to 3.0 mg/kg, clonal expansion of both CD4+ and CD8+ blood T cells was observed from baseline to week 6. The antigen specificity of the clonally expanded peripheral T cells was not determined. Low levels of normalized T-cell clonal expansion were also shown by some nonresponding patients. In the 0.1-3.0 mg/kg groups, partial responders were among the patients with the lowest normalized peripheral clonal expansion, particularly in CD8+ T cells.

From the cysteine through the phenylalanine, the CDR3 covers 17 amino acids. Solely the CDR3 DNA is kept, with 51 bases framed from the first base. V loses 0 bases, J loses 4 bases, and the germline ends lie 16 bases apart. Via the germline V gene, CDR1 is SGHAT and CDR2 FQNNGV. This specimen consisted of CD4+ or CD8+ T cells sorted from blood, obtained in a trial of the OX40 agonist ivuxolimab. The chain couples TRBV11-2 to TRBJ2-1, with TRBD2 tentatively as D gene (6 bases match). The sequence came from an adult with an advanced solid tumor such as melanoma, head and neck, liver or kidney cancer. The nucleotide sequence is TGTGCCAGCAGCTTAGAGCCCCCCCCGGGACTTTACAATGAGCAGTTCTTC. Translated, it gives CASSLEPPPGLYNEQFF.